These T cell receptor beta chains were read from a single sample in a study of response to subunit inactivated influenza vaccine. MiXCR, run by TCRdb on the RT-PCR reads, gives a single entry per CDR3 protein. The data contain 400,000 to 550,000 distinct CDR3 sequences, 25% of them singletons. The sample consisted of CD4+ T cells sorted from PBMCs, taken about 5 days after vaccination. These receptors were obtained from a man aged 50 to 60 who received an inactivated influenza vaccine. The CDR3 runs from the conserved cysteine through the conserved F or W. The D gene is left open where the match is weak. Size is omitted from some rows. Given values are once, few, many or a class for expanded clones.

size	D	V	J	length	CDR3	DNA
.	.	TRBV12-3/TRBV12-4	TRBJ2-3	14	CASSFRQLSQTQYF	TGTGCCAGCAGTTTCAGACAGTTAAGCCAAACGCAGTATTTT
.	.	TRBV11-1	TRBJ2-7	15	CASSLAGVASYEQYF	TGTGCCAGCAGCTTAGCCGGTGTCGCATCCTACGAGCAGTACTTC
.	TRBD2	TRBV29-1	TRBJ2-5	13	CSVQGTSAETQYF	TGCAGCGTCCAAGGGACTAGCGCTGAGACCCAGTACTTC
few	.	TRBV6-5	TRBJ2-3	12	CASRAGVDTQYF	TGTGCCAGCAGGGCAGGGGTAGATACGCAGTATTTT
.	TRBD2	TRBV12-3/TRBV12-4	TRBJ2-2	13	CASSLRGDGELFF	TGTGCCAGCAGTCTCCGGGGGGACGGGGAGCTGTTTTTT
.	TRBD2	TRBV9	TRBJ2-3	15	CASSVAPSGADTQYF	TGTGCCAGCAGCGTAGCTCCTAGCGGGGCAGATACGCAGTATTTT
.	.	TRBV4-3	TRBJ1-4	13	CASSQVRGEKLFF	TGCGCCAGCAGCCAAGTTCGAGGGGAAAAACTGTTTTTT
few	TRBD1	TRBV29-1	TRBJ1-4	12	CSAGTANEKLFF	TGCAGCGCTGGGACAGCTAATGAAAAACTGTTTTTT
.	.	TRBV4-1	TRBJ2-2	15	CASSPQGRFTGELFF	TGCGCCAGCAGCCCTCAGGGACGGTTCACCGGGGAGCTGTTTTTT
few	.	TRBV2	TRBJ2-1	15	CASSAGRPSYNEQFF	TGTGCCAGCAGTGCGGGGCGCCCGTCCTACAATGAGCAGTTCTTC
.	TRBD1	TRBV20-1	TRBJ2-7	14	CSASRQGVSYEQYF	TGCAGTGCTAGTAGACAGGGAGTCTCCTACGAGCAGTACTTC
.	TRBD1	TRBV11-2	TRBJ2-7	18	CASSVRDRGSPLPYEQYF	TGTGCCAGCAGCGTCCGGGACAGGGGTTCCCCCTTACCCTACGAGCAGTACTTC
.	TRBD2	TRBV10-3	TRBJ2-5	15	CAISESSGGRETQYF	TGTGCCATCAGTGAATCTAGCGGGGGGCGTGAGACCCAGTACTTC
few	TRBD1	TRBV24-1	TRBJ1-1	15	CATSDSRTGDTEAFF	TGTGCCACCAGTGATTCCCGGACAGGGGACACTGAAGCTTTCTTT
few	.	TRBV5-5	TRBJ1-1	14	CASSLVRVGSEAFF	TGTGCCAGCAGCTTGGTAAGGGTTGGGTCTGAAGCTTTCTTT
few	TRBD2	TRBV6-1	TRBJ2-2	14	CASKRTSNTGELFF	TGTGCCAGCAAGCGGACTAGCAACACCGGGGAGCTGTTTTTT
many	TRBD2	TRBV14	TRBJ2-3	14	CASSDTSDTDTQYF	TGTGCCAGCAGCGATACTAGCGACACAGATACGCAGTATTTT
.	TRBD2	TRBV20-1	TRBJ2-1	15	CSATRTSGVPNEQFF	TGCAGTGCTACCAGGACTAGCGGGGTCCCGAATGAGCAGTTCTTC
few	TRBD2	TRBV6-2/TRBV6-3	TRBJ2-1	16	CASTTRSLADHNEQFF	TGTGCCAGCACTACCCGGTCACTAGCGGATCACAATGAGCAGTTCTTC
many	.	TRBV28	TRBJ2-7	15	CASSLETGHSYEQYF	TGTGCCAGCAGTTTAGAGACAGGACACTCCTACGAGCAGTACTTC
once	TRBD1	TRBV30	TRBJ1-5	17	CAWSREDRGSFNQPQHF	TGTGCCTGGAGTAGGGAGGACAGGGGCTCTTTCAATCAGCCCCAGCATTTT
few	.	TRBV7-9	TRBJ2-7	16	CASTDKRVDSGYEQYF	TGTGCCAGCACCGACAAACGAGTGGACAGTGGCTACGAGCAGTACTTC
many	.	TRBV7-9	TRBJ2-7	15	CASSEGPAPPYEQYF	TGTGCCAGCAGCGAAGGGCCAGCTCCACCCTACGAGCAGTACTTC
.	TRBD2	TRBV5-5	TRBJ2-5	15	CASSAGAGVQETQYF	TGTGCCAGCAGCGCGGGAGCGGGGGTACAAGAGACCCAGTACTTC
.	.	TRBV28	TRBJ2-5	12	CASQTLQETQYF	TGTGCCAGCCAGACCCTTCAGGAGACCCAGTACTTC